Listed below are T cell receptor beta chains from one sample, sequenced in a study of blood T cell repertoires in COVID-19. Generated by immunoSEQ multiplex PCR, the TCRdb table keeps only in-frame clones and is missing some. The sample carries roughly 170,000 clones, under 85% recorded once. The sample comprised peripheral blood. These receptor sequences come from a human donor in a cohort sampled during active COVID-19. CDR3s include the opening cysteine and the closing phenylalanine or tryptophan. Each record gives: V gene, J gene, clone size, D gene, CDR3 protein, CDR3 DNA. D genes are given only for firm matches. Not every row has a clone size; where given, it reads once, few, many or a size class.

V gene: TRBV7-6; J gene: TRBJ2-1; clone size: once; D gene: NA; CDR3 protein: CASSSPLDRNNEQFF; CDR3 DNA: TGTGCCAGCAGCTCACCGCTGGACAGAAACAATGAGCAGTTCTTC
V gene: TRBV4-1; J gene: TRBJ1-1; clone size: NA; D gene: NA; CDR3 protein: CASSQDRGMGTEAFF; CDR3 DNA: TGCGCCAGCAGCCAAGATAGGGGTATGGGCACTGAAGCTTTCTTT
V gene: TRBV2; J gene: TRBJ2-7; clone size: NA; D gene: TRBD1; CDR3 protein: CASPSTHRDRGYYEQYF; CDR3 DNA: TGTGCCAGCCCATCAACGCACCGGGACAGGGGGTACTACGAGCAGTACTTC
V gene: TRBV5-1; J gene: TRBJ1-4; clone size: NA; D gene: NA; CDR3 protein: CASSFLGGIANEKLFF; CDR3 DNA: TGCGCCAGCAGCTTTTTAGGAGGGATAGCTAATGAAAAACTGTTTTTT
V gene: TRBV7-9; J gene: TRBJ2-1; clone size: NA; D gene: NA; CDR3 protein: CASSLDGDSNNEQFF; CDR3 DNA: TGTGCCAGCAGCTTAGATGGGGACTCCAACAATGAGCAGTTCTTC
V gene: TRBV7-8; J gene: TRBJ1-2; clone size: NA; D gene: TRBD1; CDR3 protein: CASSSRTGYGYTF; CDR3 DNA: TGTGCCAGCAGCTCCCGGACAGGATATGGCTACACCTTC
V gene: TRBV20-1; J gene: TRBJ1-3; clone size: NA; D gene: NA; CDR3 protein: CSASSGQVSGNTIYF; CDR3 DNA: TGCAGTGCTAGTTCAGGGCAGGTCTCTGGAAACACCATATATTTT
V gene: TRBV5-6; J gene: TRBJ2-1; clone size: NA; D gene: TRBD2; CDR3 protein: CASSSLAGGSSYNEQFF; CDR3 DNA: TGTGCCAGCAGCTCGTTAGCGGGGGGAAGCTCCTACAATGAGCAGTTCTTC
V gene: TRBV2; J gene: TRBJ1-5; clone size: NA; D gene: NA; CDR3 protein: CASSDGGGDGNQPQHF; CDR3 DNA: TGTGCCAGCAGTGATGGGGGCGGAGACGGCAATCAGCCCCAGCATTTT
V gene: TRBV6-2/TRBV6-3; J gene: TRBJ1-1; clone size: NA; D gene: NA; CDR3 protein: CASSYSRGANTEAFF; CDR3 DNA: TGTGCCAGCAGTTACTCTCGGGGGGCGAACACTGAAGCTTTCTTT
V gene: TRBV5-6; J gene: TRBJ2-1; clone size: NA; D gene: TRBD1; CDR3 protein: CASSFPGGPSSYNEQFF; CDR3 DNA: TGTGCCAGCAGCTTTCCAGGGGGCCCTAGCTCCTACAATGAGCAGTTCTTC
V gene: TRBV19; J gene: TRBJ2-2; clone size: NA; D gene: NA; CDR3 protein: CASSLTGRTGELFF; CDR3 DNA: TGTGCCAGTAGTCTGACAGGTCGCACCGGGGAGCTGTTTTTT
V gene: TRBV9; J gene: TRBJ2-5; clone size: NA; D gene: TRBD2; CDR3 protein: CASSVAVGAGSIQETQYF; CDR3 DNA: TGTGCCAGCAGCGTAGCGGTAGGAGCGGGGAGTATCCAAGAGACCCAGTACTTC
V gene: TRBV6-1; J gene: TRBJ1-4; clone size: NA; D gene: NA; CDR3 protein: CASSESGNEKLFF; CDR3 DNA: TGTGCCAGCAGTGAGAGTGGTAACGAAAAACTGTTTTTT
V gene: TRBV5-1; J gene: TRBJ1-1; clone size: NA; D gene: TRBD1; CDR3 protein: CASSLTRGTEAFF; CDR3 DNA: TGCGCCAGCAGCTTGACCAGGGGGACTGAAGCTTTCTTT
V gene: TRBV6-5; J gene: TRBJ1-1; clone size: few; D gene: NA; CDR3 protein: CASRGIEGKAEAFF; CDR3 DNA: TGTGCCAGCAGGGGAATTGAGGGAAAGGCTGAAGCTTTCTTT
V gene: TRBV6-6; J gene: TRBJ1-1; clone size: NA; D gene: NA; CDR3 protein: CASSYPDRLNTEAFF; CDR3 DNA: TGTGCCAGCAGTTACCCCGACAGATTGAACACTGAAGCTTTCTTT
V gene: TRBV7-8; J gene: TRBJ1-4; clone size: NA; D gene: NA; CDR3 protein: CASSLDGEKLFF; CDR3 DNA: TGTGCCAGCAGCTTAGACGGTGAAAAACTGTTTTTT
V gene: TRBV29-1; J gene: TRBJ2-1; clone size: NA; D gene: NA; CDR3 protein: CSVELKTTYYRHNEQFF; CDR3 DNA: TGCAGCGTTGAATTAAAAACGACTTACTACCGACACAATGAGCAGTTCTTC
V gene: TRBV3-1/TRBV3-2; J gene: TRBJ2-1; clone size: NA; D gene: NA; CDR3 protein: CASTRGQRGSNEQFF; CDR3 DNA: TGTGCCAGCACCAGAGGACAGCGAGGGAGCAATGAGCAGTTCTTC
V gene: TRBV19; J gene: TRBJ2-7; clone size: NA; D gene: NA; CDR3 protein: CATQVSILFDEQYF; CDR3 DNA: TGTGCCACCCAAGTCAGTATCCTTTTCGACGAGCAGTACTTC
V gene: TRBV11-2; J gene: TRBJ2-7; clone size: few; D gene: NA; CDR3 protein: CASSSAGLGDEQYF; CDR3 DNA: TGTGCCAGCAGCTCCGCGGGACTGGGGGACGAGCAGTACTTC
V gene: TRBV11-2; J gene: TRBJ1-2; clone size: NA; D gene: NA; CDR3 protein: CASSLGSGDYGYTF; CDR3 DNA: TGTGCCAGCAGCTTAGGATCAGGCGACTATGGCTACACCTTC
V gene: TRBV9; J gene: TRBJ1-6; clone size: NA; D gene: NA; CDR3 protein: CASSGAPGEHSPLHF; CDR3 DNA: TGTGCCAGCAGCGGGGCGCCAGGTGAACATTCACCCCTCCACTTT
V gene: TRBV12-3/TRBV12-4; J gene: TRBJ2-3; clone size: NA; D gene: NA; CDR3 protein: CASSLRDTQYF; CDR3 DNA: TGTGCCAGCAGTTTGAGAGATACGCAGTATTTT
V gene: TRBV3-1/TRBV3-2; J gene: TRBJ2-7; clone size: NA; D gene: TRBD1; CDR3 protein: CASSRTPGTESYEQYF; CDR3 DNA: TGTGCCAGCAGCCGCACCCCCGGGACAGAGAGCTACGAGCAGTACTTC
V gene: TRBV5-1; J gene: TRBJ1-2; clone size: once; D gene: TRBD1; CDR3 protein: CASSPEQGKEGYTF; CDR3 DNA: TGCGCCAGCAGCCCGGAACAGGGGAAGGAGGGCTACACCTTC
V gene: TRBV13; J gene: TRBJ1-5; clone size: NA; D gene: NA; CDR3 protein: CASTKGGGYQPQHF; CDR3 DNA: TGTGCCAGCACCAAAGGGGGGGGATATCAGCCCCAGCATTTT
V gene: TRBV28; J gene: TRBJ1-5; clone size: NA; D gene: TRBD1; CDR3 protein: CASSSRDRGWQPQHF; CDR3 DNA: TGTGCCAGCAGCTCCCGGGACAGGGGGTGGCAGCCCCAGCATTTT
V gene: TRBV20-1; J gene: TRBJ1-1; clone size: NA; D gene: NA; CDR3 protein: CSARVLTEAFF; CDR3 DNA: TGCAGTGCTAGAGTATTAACTGAAGCTTTCTTT
V gene: TRBV13; J gene: TRBJ1-2; clone size: NA; D gene: TRBD1; CDR3 protein: CASSPGTALFNYGYTF; CDR3 DNA: TGTGCCAGCAGCCCCGGGACAGCTCTATTTAACTATGGCTACACCTTC
V gene: TRBV15; J gene: TRBJ2-5; clone size: NA; D gene: NA; CDR3 protein: CATSGTDSSWTQYF; CDR3 DNA: TGTGCCACCAGCGGGACTGACTCCTCATGGACCCAGTACTTC
V gene: TRBV3-1/TRBV3-2; J gene: TRBJ1-3; clone size: NA; D gene: NA; CDR3 protein: CASSQDLTGNTIYF; CDR3 DNA: TGTGCCAGCAGCCAAGATCTTACTGGAAACACCATATATTTT
V gene: TRBV3-1/TRBV3-2; J gene: TRBJ1-1; clone size: once; D gene: TRBD1; CDR3 protein: CASSRISTGGAEAFF; CDR3 DNA: TGTGCCAGCAGCCGGATTTCGACAGGGGGAGCTGAAGCTTTCTTT
V gene: TRBV12-3/TRBV12-4; J gene: TRBJ2-4; clone size: NA; D gene: NA; CDR3 protein: CASRGARNIQYF; CDR3 DNA: TGTGCCAGCAGGGGGGCGCGAAACATTCAGTACTTC
V gene: TRBV3-1/TRBV3-2; J gene: TRBJ2-1; clone size: NA; D gene: TRBD2; CDR3 protein: CASSQGLRGGAYNEQFF; CDR3 DNA: TGTGCCAGCAGCCAAGGACTTCGGGGGGGCGCCTACAATGAGCAGTTCTTC
V gene: TRBV15; J gene: TRBJ2-5; clone size: NA; D gene: NA; CDR3 protein: CATSRDGVFQETQYF; CDR3 DNA: TGTGCCACCAGCAGGGACGGGGTCTTCCAAGAGACCCAGTACTTC
V gene: TRBV7-2; J gene: TRBJ2-7; clone size: NA; D gene: NA; CDR3 protein: CASSPHGGREGEQYF; CDR3 DNA: TGTGCCAGCAGCCCCCATGGCGGCAGAGAAGGCGAGCAGTACTTC
V gene: TRBV19; J gene: TRBJ1-4; clone size: NA; D gene: NA; CDR3 protein: CASSIGNEKLFF; CDR3 DNA: TGTGCCAGTAGTATCGGGAACGAAAAACTGTTTTTT
V gene: TRBV5-1; J gene: TRBJ1-1; clone size: NA; D gene: TRBD1; CDR3 protein: CASSPGIRTGDTEAFF; CDR3 DNA: TGCGCCAGCAGCCCCGGAATTAGGACAGGAGACACTGAAGCTTTCTTT
V gene: TRBV5-1; J gene: TRBJ2-3; clone size: NA; D gene: TRBD1; CDR3 protein: CASSQGQGWTDTQYF; CDR3 DNA: TGCGCCAGCAGCCAGGGACAGGGGTGGACAGATACGCAGTATTTT
V gene: TRBV4-1; J gene: TRBJ1-2; clone size: few; D gene: NA; CDR3 protein: CASSQDFAGIYGYTF; CDR3 DNA: TGCGCCAGCAGCCAAGATTTCGCGGGCATCTATGGCTACACCTTC
V gene: TRBV11-2; J gene: TRBJ2-5; clone size: NA; D gene: NA; CDR3 protein: CASRLEETQYF; CDR3 DNA: TGTGCCAGCAGGCTAGAAGAGACCCAGTACTTC
V gene: TRBV4-1; J gene: TRBJ2-5; clone size: NA; D gene: NA; CDR3 protein: CASSQVARDTEETQYF; CDR3 DNA: TGCGCCAGCAGCCAAGTGGCACGGGACACCGAAGAGACCCAGTACTTC
V gene: TRBV9; J gene: TRBJ2-2; clone size: NA; D gene: NA; CDR3 protein: CASSVSGTGELFF; CDR3 DNA: TGTGCCAGCAGCGTATCGGGCACCGGGGAGCTGTTTTTT
V gene: TRBV24-1; J gene: TRBJ2-3; clone size: once; D gene: TRBD1; CDR3 protein: CATSGTGGTDTQYF; CDR3 DNA: TGTGCCACCAGTGGGACAGGGGGCACAGATACGCAGTATTTT